These 26 T cell receptor beta chains share one sample of origin, sequenced in a study of cytomegalovirus exposure and HLA in healthy donors. It was with 60 Vbeta and 13 Jbeta primers that the PCR ran. TCRdb keeps only in-frame clones here, not all; method: immunoSEQ multiplex PCR. The sample includes 100,000 or so clones, about four fifths of them seen just once. The sample taken for sequencing was PBMCs. The receptors here all came from a woman in her forties in good health and CMV-seronegative.

V gene TRBV5-1 combines with J gene TRBJ2-7; 9 bases agree with TRBD1. Germline V CDR1 and CDR2: SGHRS, YFSETQ. The CDR3 is made up of 14 amino acids. Trimming took 4 bases from V and 9 from J; bases not matched to a gene: 11. CDR3 coding DNA: TGCGCCAGCAGCGAGGGACAGGGCCCCGGGGCGCAGTACTTC. Encoded protein: CASSEGQGPGAQYF. Full variable domain (remainder filled in from reference TRBV5-1 and TRBJ2-7): KAGVTQTPRYLIKTRGQQVTLSCSPISGHRSVSWYQQTPGQGLQFLFEYFSETQRNKGNFPGRFSGRQFSNSRSEMNVSTLELGDSALYLCASSEGQGPGAQYFGPGTRLTVT.

The chain combines TRBV19 with TRBJ2-1; 12 bases are a match to TRBD1. The CDR3 is made up of 15 amino acids. J was trimmed by 6 bases and V by 4 bases; bases with no gene match: 4. Germline V gene lookup returns CDR1 LNHDA and CDR2 SQIVND (reference sequence). CDR3 sequence reads: CASSTGQGAANEQFF. In DNA form, the CDR3 reads TGTGCCAGTAGTACGGGACAGGGGGCCGCCAATGAGCAGTTCTTC.

This clone was seen a few times. This rearrangement joins TRBV28 to TRBJ1-2, with D possibly being TRBD1 (6 bases). Germline values: CDR1 MDHEN, CDR2 SYDVKM. With 4 bases removed from V and 1 base from J, the gap between germline ends came to 10 bases. The CDR3 covers 14 residues. CDR3 in amino acids: CASSSRTDNYGYTF. The CDR3 region has the DNA TGTGCCAGCAGTTCCCGGACAGATAACTATGGCTACACCTTC.

V and J are TRBV19 and TRBJ1-5; D remains unclear. The CDR3 extends over 12 amino acids. Germline loops: CDR1 LNHDA, CDR2 SQIVND (reference sequence). Trimming stripped 4 bases from V and 5 bases from J, with 6 bases between. CDR3: CASSTGHQPQHF. CDR3 nucleotides: TGTGCCAGTAGTACTGGGCATCAGCCCCAGCATTTT.

The chain uses TRBV28 and TRBJ1-1; no reliable D call. V lost 7 bases to trimming and J lost 6 bases, with 15 bases between them. CDR3 size: 13 residues. Germline V gene sequence: CDR1 MDHEN, CDR2 SYDVKM. CDR3 coding DNA: TGTGCCAGCACCCGCGAGGGCTGGGCTGAAGCTTTCTTT. Protein product: CASTREGWAEAFF. Based on the CDR3 plus reference TRBV28 and TRBJ1-1, the full variable domain is DVKVTQSSRYLVKRTGEKVFLECVQDMDHENMFWYRQDPGLGLRLIYFSYDVKMKEKGDIPEGYSVSREKKERFSLILESASTNQTSMYLCASTREGWAEAFFGQGTRLTVV.

This clone has only a few counts. V usage is TRBV19 and J usage is TRBJ2-1, with 8 bases identical to TRBD2. The CDR3 spans 14 residues. After removal of 7 bases from V and 2 bases from J, the junction contained 4 bases not matched to a gene. Looked up from germline, CDR1 is LNHDA and CDR2 is SQIVND (reference sequence). CDR3 bases: TGTGCCAGTACCGAGCGGGAGACCTACAATGAGCAGTTCTTC. It yields the protein CASTERETYNEQFF.

The rearrangement joins TRBV18 to TRBJ2-3; 8 nucleotides align to TRBD1. Trimming removed 3 bases from V and 3 bases from J; junction bases left unmatched: 5. The CDR3 consists of 15 residues. Germline-derived CDR1 and CDR2 are KGHSH and LQKENI. Here the CDR3 reads CASSPTGGWTDTQYF. For the CDR3, the DNA is TGTGCCAGCTCACCTACAGGGGGTTGGACAGATACGCAGTATTTT.

The chain has TRBV28 and TRBJ2-7, with 9 bases aligning to TRBD1. Trimming took 6 bases from V and 3 from J; bases not matched to a gene: 9. This CDR3 has 15 residues. Germline values: CDR1 MDHEN, CDR2 SYDVKM. Here the CDR3 DNA reads TGTGCCAGCAGACCCTCGGACAGGGGAGACTACGAGCAGTACTTC. Protein product: CASRPSDRGDYEQYF.

V usage is TRBV30 and J usage is TRBJ1-1; 7 positions match TRBD1. V trimming: 3 bases; J trimming: 7 bases; junction bases outside the gene matches: 2. The CDR3 sequence is 11 residues long. Germline CDR1 GTSNPN, CDR2 SVGIG (reference sequence). The CDR3: CAWSRQGEAFF. The CDR3 DNA sequence: TGTGCCTGGAGCCGACAGGGTGAAGCTTTCTTT.

This rearrangement joins TRBV19 to TRBJ2-7, with TRBD1 matching 7 bases. The CDR3 consists of 14 residues. Germline V gene data show CDR1 as LNHDA and CDR2 as SQIVND (reference sequence). Trimming took 0 bases from V and 6 from J; bases not matched to a gene: 5. The CDR3 loop reads CASSIEAGGREQYF. The CDR3 nucleotides read TGTGCCAGTAGTATAGAGGCAGGGGGACGCGAGCAGTACTTC.

This clone was detected a few times. The V call is TRBV7-2, the J call TRBJ2-7; 9 bases fit TRBD2. V dropped 4 bases and J dropped 3; count of bases not matched to a gene: 7. CDR1 is SGHTA and CDR2 is FQGNSA in the germline V gene. This CDR3 is 15 amino acids long. The CDR3 coding sequence is TGTGCCAGCAGCTCCTGGACTAGCGAGGACTACGAGCAGTACTTC. Protein product: CASSSWTSEDYEQYF.

The chain links TRBV7-9 to TRBJ1-4; maybe TRBD1 (6 bases). The germline V gene has CDR1 SEHNR and CDR2 FQNEAQ (reference sequence). This CDR3 has 13 amino acids. V was trimmed by 7 bases and J by 10 bases, leaving 16 bases between them. As DNA, the CDR3 is TGTGCCAGCACGCAGGGGTTAATCGGAAAACTGTTTTTT. This gives the protein CASTQGLIGKLFF.

V and J are TRBV19 and TRBJ2-5; TRBD1 aligns across 8 bases. Germline V CDR1 and CDR2: LNHDA, SQIVND (reference sequence). CDR3 length equals 13 residues. The junction had 2 bases not matched to a gene; V was cut back by 3 bases and J by 5 bases. The CDR3 here is CASSIPGGETQYF. For the CDR3, the DNA is TGTGCCAGTAGTATTCCAGGGGGCGAGACCCAGTACTTC.

V usage is TRBV6-6 and J usage is TRBJ1-2; tentatively, D is TRBD1 (6 bases). The V and J ends lost 1 base and 6 bases respectively, with 12 bases between them. The CDR3 has 14 residues. Per the germline V gene, CDR1 is MNHNY and CDR2 is SVGAGI (reference sequence). The CDR3, as DNA: TGTGCCAGCAGTTACTACCAGGGGAGGGATGGCTACACCTTC. Its protein is CASSYYQGRDGYTF.

V and J are TRBV28 and TRBJ2-3; 9 bases map to TRBD1. V was clipped by 8 bases and J by 5 bases; unmatched bases: 8. CDR3 length: 14 amino acids. Germline V gene data show CDR1 as MDHEN and CDR2 as SYDVKM. The DNA for the CDR3 is TGTGCCAGCCAATACAGGGGGCGAGGAGATACGCAGTATTTT. Residues: CASQYRGRGDTQYF.

The genes are TRBV18 and TRBJ2-2; D is uncertain. This CDR3 contains 16 residues. Germline CDR1 reads KGHSH; CDR2 reads LQKENI. The V end was cut by 0 bases, the J end by 2 bases, with 10 bases between. In DNA form, the CDR3 reads TGTGCCAGCTCACCACCCCTGGTCAGAAACACCGGGGAGCTGTTTTTT. Its protein is CASSPPLVRNTGELFF.

The V gene is TRBV28, the J gene TRBJ2-5, with 7 bases lining up with TRBD2. The CDR3 extends over 15 amino acids. Germline V CDR1 and CDR2: MDHEN, SYDVKM. V was pared by 2 bases and J by 5 bases, with 8 bases of the junction left unmatched. The CDR3 sequence: CASSLAAGRVETQYF. In nucleotides, the CDR3 is TGTGCCAGCAGTTTAGCTGCAGGGAGGGTGGAGACCCAGTACTTC.

This sequence joins TRBV9 and TRBJ2-3; D possibly corresponds to TRBD1 (6 bases). The length of the CDR3 is 14 residues. Germline CDR1 SGDLS, CDR2 YYNGEE. Trimming cost V 0 bases and J 2 bases, with 7 bases left between them. CDR3 nucleotides: TGTGCCAGCAGCGTAGGGGACACCACAGATACGCAGTATTTT. Translating gives CASSVGDTTDTQYF.

This chain links TRBV19 with TRBJ2-2; 16 nucleotides line up with TRBD2. The CDR3 sequence is 19 residues long. V was clipped by 7 bases and J by 4 bases; unmatched bases: 12. CDR1 is LNHDA, CDR2 SQIVND, per germline (reference sequence). CDR3 protein: CASTIPGTSGRAGTGELFF. CDR3 in DNA: TGTGCCAGTACCATCCCCGGGACTAGCGGGAGGGCCGGCACCGGGGAGCTGTTTTTT.

The V call is TRBV30, the J call TRBJ2-7; TRBD2 agrees at 16 bases. V lost 3 bases to trimming and J lost 6 bases; unmatched junction nucleotides: 8. Looked up from germline, CDR1 is GTSNPN and CDR2 is SVGIG (reference sequence). The CDR3 length is 16 residues. DNA for the CDR3: TGTGCCTGGAGCCCGGGACTAGCGGGGGGGCTGGTCGAGCAGTACTTC. Its translation is CAWSPGLAGGLVEQYF.

The chain links TRBV6-1 to TRBJ1-1; 10 bases are a match to TRBD1. Per germline, CDR1 MNHNS and CDR2 SASEGT. V lost 2 bases, J lost 5 bases, and 5 bases stayed unmatched. CDR3 length: 15 residues. The CDR3 nucleotides read TGTGCCAGCAGTGAATTTAGGACAGGGGGTACTGAAGCTTTCTTT. Translating it yields CASSEFRTGGTEAFF.

V usage is TRBV5-1 and J usage is TRBJ1-6; no firm D call. Trimming removed 3 bases from V and 6 bases from J, with 13 bases in between. This CDR3 spans 15 amino acids. Germline V gene lookup returns CDR1 SGHRS and CDR2 YFSETQ. The CDR3 reads CASSSGGLVNSPLHF. The CDR3 DNA sequence: TGCGCCAGCAGCTCGGGCGGACTGGTTAATTCACCCCTCCACTTT.

V usage is TRBV7-3 and J usage is TRBJ2-4, with 8 bases identical to TRBD2. The germline V gene encodes CDR1 SGHTA and CDR2 FQGTGA. CDR3 length equals 15 residues. Germline trimming cut 5 bases from V and 5 bases from J; bases unmatched to any gene: 8. CDR3: CASSSAGGGQNIQYF. The CDR3, as DNA: TGTGCCAGCAGCAGCGCGGGGGGCGGCCAAAACATTCAGTACTTC.

The chain recombines TRBV11-3 with TRBJ2-5; 7 nucleotides line up with TRBD1. Losses at the gene ends were 5 bases for V and 4 bases for J; bases not matched to a gene: 10. The CDR3 is 15 residues long. From germline, CDR1 is SGHNT and CDR2 YENEEA. The DNA for the CDR3 is TGTGCCAGCAGCCATACAGGGGCGCGTGGAGAGACCCAGTACTTC. It codes for CASSHTGARGETQYF.

The chain has TRBV4-3 and TRBJ2-7, with 7 bases that match TRBD1. The germline V gene has CDR1 LGHNA and CDR2 YSLEER. V lost 3 bases and J lost 0; bases outside the gene matches: 11. The CDR3 is made up of 17 amino acids. CDR3 sequence (DNA): TGCGCCAGCAGCCAGGACTCGGGACAGCCCATCTCCTACGAGCAGTACTTC. Residues: CASSQDSGQPISYEQYF.

The rearrangement uses TRBV29-1 and TRBJ2-3, with 13 positions matching TRBD2. The length of the CDR3 is 20 residues. Losses at the gene ends were 3 bases for V and 6 bases for J; bases not matched to a gene: 21. CDR1 is SQVTM, CDR2 ANQGSEA, per germline. This CDR3 reads CSVDGHRLAGGPIREDTQYF. CDR3 DNA: TGCAGCGTTGATGGCCACCGACTAGCGGGAGGCCCCATCCGTGAGGATACGCAGTATTTT.